This entry lists 9 T cell receptor beta chains sequenced from one sample in a study of T cells expressing NK-cell markers. Reanalyzing the 5' RACE reads, TCRdb keeps one entry per CDR3 protein, without DNA. The data show about 160,000 distinct CDR3 sequences, and the top ten clones hold 20%. The source material was blood T cells: a sorted CD56 or NKG2C T cell subset, CD4+ or CD8+ T cells, or bulk PBMC T cells (not recorded which). The receptors come from a man aged 18 to 69 in good health.

The chain is built from TRBV9 and TRBJ2-7. The CDR3 runs 15 residues. Per germline, CDR1 SGDLS and CDR2 YYNGEE. The CDR3: CASSVGGSGTYEQYF.

The chain links TRBV7-9 to TRBJ2-5; checking the TCRdb D call of TRBD1 is not possible without DNA. The V gene's germline CDR1 is SEHNR and CDR2 FQNEAQ (reference sequence). The CDR3 is 15 amino acids. CDR3 region: CASAFGGAMEETQYF.

This rearrangement joins TRBV2 to TRBJ1-1; with no DNA, the TCRdb D assignment of TRBD1 cannot be verified. CDR3 size: 14 residues. In germline, CDR1 is SNHLY, CDR2 FYNNEI. The CDR3: CASRDRDLNTEAFF.

The V call is TRBV7-9, the J call TRBJ2-1; no DNA is available, so the TRBD2 call from TCRdb remains unchecked. CDR1 is SEHNR and CDR2 is FQNEAQ in the germline V gene (reference sequence). The CDR3 is 15 residues long. The CDR3 loop reads CASSLGAGGPYEQFF.

The chain carries TRBV28 and TRBJ1-3. The CDR3 runs 15 residues. Germline CDR1 is MDHEN and CDR2 is SYDVKM. CDR3 region: CASSLSLHSGNTIYF.

This rearrangement joins TRBV20-1 to TRBJ1-2. The CDR3 is 13 residues long. Germline V gene data show CDR1 as DFQATT and CDR2 as SNEGSKA (reference sequence). This CDR3 is CSARDWEKDGYTF.

This chain uses TRBV29-1 with TRBJ2-5; absent DNA, TCRdb's TRBD1 call cannot be checked. Germline CDR1 reads SQVTM; CDR2 reads ANQGSEA. The CDR3 runs to 13 residues. The CDR3 loop reads CSVVRGSIETQYF.

V is TRBV7-8 and J is TRBJ1-1; as DNA is missing, the TRBD1 call by TCRdb cannot be tested. CDR1 SGHVS and CDR2 FQNEAQ come from the germline V gene. The CDR3 contains 14 residues. Here the CDR3 reads CASSKGQGAIEAFF.

This rearrangement joins TRBV7-9 to TRBJ1-1. Germline lookup yields CDR1 SEHNR and CDR2 FQNEAQ (reference sequence). This CDR3 is 15 amino acids long. CDR3 protein: CASSLVFAGSTEAFF.